This T cell receptor (beta chain) was sequenced during a study of cytomegalovirus exposure and HLA in healthy donors. Study-wide results and caveats: Cytomegalovirus-associated status was assigned to some 180 TCR beta chains. Reports state that TCR beta sequences accurately predicted most subjects' HLA-A and HLA-B alleles.

In regard to this clone: Its antigen is undetermined.

The PCR contained 60 Vbeta and 13 Jbeta primers. How the authors handled the data: About 12 million of about 88 million unique TCR beta chains were shared, per a later count. The protocol was immunoSEQ multiplex PCR, while the TCRdb copy is restricted to in-frame clones and leaves out a portion. Clonal size and the V and J genes are those of that table, whereas D and trimming came from the DNA. The table lists about 140,000 clones, approximately 80% of them singletons. There were likely unrecorded immune exposures, though donors were nominally healthy when sampled. In germline, CDR1 is LGHNA, CDR2 YNFKEQ. The V segment lost 0 bases and the J segment 3 bases; nucleotides outside the gene matches: 2. This CDR3 is built from 14 residues.

The receptor comes from a man aged 40-49 years in good health and CMV-seronegative. This rearrangement joins TRBV4-2 to TRBJ2-7; the match to TRBD1 covers 7 bases. Sequencing was carried out using PBMCs. The DNA for the CDR3 is TGTGCCAGCAGCCAAGAGGACAGGAACTACGAGCAGTACTTC. Translation gives CASSQEDRNYEQYF.